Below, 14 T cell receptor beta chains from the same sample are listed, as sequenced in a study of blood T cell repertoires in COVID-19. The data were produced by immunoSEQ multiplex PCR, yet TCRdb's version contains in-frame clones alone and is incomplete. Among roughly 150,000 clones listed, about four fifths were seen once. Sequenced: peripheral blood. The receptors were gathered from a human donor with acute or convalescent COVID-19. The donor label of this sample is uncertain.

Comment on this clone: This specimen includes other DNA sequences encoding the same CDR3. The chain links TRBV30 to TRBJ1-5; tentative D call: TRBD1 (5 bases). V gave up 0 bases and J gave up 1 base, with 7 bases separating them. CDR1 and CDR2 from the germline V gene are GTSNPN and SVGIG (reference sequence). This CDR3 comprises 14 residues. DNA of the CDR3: TGTGCCTGGAGTGTTAGACAGAGCAATCAGCCCCAGCATTTT. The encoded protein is CAWSVRQSNQPQHF.

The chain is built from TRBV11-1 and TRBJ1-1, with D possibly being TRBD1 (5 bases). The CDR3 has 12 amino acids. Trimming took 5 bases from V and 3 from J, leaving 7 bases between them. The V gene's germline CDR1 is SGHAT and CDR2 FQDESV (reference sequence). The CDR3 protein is CASSPGYTEAFF. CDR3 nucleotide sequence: TGTGCCAGCAGCCCAGGGTACACTGAAGCTTTCTTT.

This chain's CDR3 is CASSTTTHYNEQFF. As DNA, the CDR3 is TGTGCCAGTAGCACCACTACACACTACAATGAGCAGTTCTTC. J is TRBJ2-1 and V is TRBV19; D call uncertain. Trimming stripped 6 bases from V and 3 bases from J, with 12 bases between. The length of the CDR3 is 14 residues. Looked up from germline, CDR1 is LNHDA and CDR2 is SQIVND (reference sequence).

The CDR3 DNA reads as TGCGCCAGTTGGCCAGACAGGGAAGACCCCGATAGCAATCAGCCCCAGCATTTT. It specifies CASWPDREDPDSNQPQHF. This rearrangement joins TRBV10-1 to TRBJ1-5, with 7 nucleotides matching TRBD1. The CDR3 loop spans 18 amino acids. Germline V gives CDR1 WNHNN, CDR2 SYGVQD (reference sequence). J gave up 0 bases and V 9 bases, and 17 bases lay outside the gene matches.

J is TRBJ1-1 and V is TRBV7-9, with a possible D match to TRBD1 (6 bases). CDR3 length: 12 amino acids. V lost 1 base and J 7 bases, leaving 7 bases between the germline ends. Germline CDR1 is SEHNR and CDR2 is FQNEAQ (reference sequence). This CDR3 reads CASSLVDSEAFF. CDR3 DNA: TGTGCCAGCAGCTTAGTGGACAGTGAAGCTTTCTTT.

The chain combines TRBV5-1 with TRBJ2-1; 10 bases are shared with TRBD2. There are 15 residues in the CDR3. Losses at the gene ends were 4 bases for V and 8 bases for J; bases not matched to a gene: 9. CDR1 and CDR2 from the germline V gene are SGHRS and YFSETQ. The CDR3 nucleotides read TGCGCCAGCAGCCTAAGCGGGGGGGCCCCCCATGAGCAGTTCTTC. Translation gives CASSLSGGAPHEQFF.

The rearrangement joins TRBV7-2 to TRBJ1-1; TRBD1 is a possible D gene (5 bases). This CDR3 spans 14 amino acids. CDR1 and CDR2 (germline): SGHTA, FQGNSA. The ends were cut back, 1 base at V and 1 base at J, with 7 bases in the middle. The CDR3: CASSLDRQNTEAFF. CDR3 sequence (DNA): TGTGCCAGCAGCTTAGACAGGCAGAACACTGAAGCTTTCTTT.

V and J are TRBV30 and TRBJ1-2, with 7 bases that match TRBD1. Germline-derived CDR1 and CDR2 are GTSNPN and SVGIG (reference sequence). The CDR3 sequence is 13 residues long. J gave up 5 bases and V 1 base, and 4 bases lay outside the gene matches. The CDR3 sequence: CAWSAGQRYGYTF. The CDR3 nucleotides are TGTGCCTGGAGTGCGGGACAGAGGTATGGCTACACCTTC.

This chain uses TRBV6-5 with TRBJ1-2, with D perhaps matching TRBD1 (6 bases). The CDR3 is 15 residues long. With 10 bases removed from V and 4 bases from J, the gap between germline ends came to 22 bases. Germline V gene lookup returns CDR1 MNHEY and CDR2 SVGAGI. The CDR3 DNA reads TGTGCCACGCGGCCCGGGAACAGGGTGATCTATGGCTACACCTTC. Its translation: CATRPGNRVIYGYTF.

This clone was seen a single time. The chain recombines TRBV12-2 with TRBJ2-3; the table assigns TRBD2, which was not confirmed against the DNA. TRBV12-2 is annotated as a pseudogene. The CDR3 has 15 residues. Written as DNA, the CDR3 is TGTGCAAGTCGCGAGACGGGACTACCCACGAATACGCAGTATTTT. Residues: CASRETGLPTNTQYF.

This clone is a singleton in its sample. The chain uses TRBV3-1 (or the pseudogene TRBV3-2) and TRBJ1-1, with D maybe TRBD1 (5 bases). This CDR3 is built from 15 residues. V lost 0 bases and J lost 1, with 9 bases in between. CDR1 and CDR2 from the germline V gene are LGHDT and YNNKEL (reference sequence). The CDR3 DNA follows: TGTGCCAGCAGCCAAGATACCGGGGGGAACACTGAAGCTTTCTTT. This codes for CASSQDTGGNTEAFF.

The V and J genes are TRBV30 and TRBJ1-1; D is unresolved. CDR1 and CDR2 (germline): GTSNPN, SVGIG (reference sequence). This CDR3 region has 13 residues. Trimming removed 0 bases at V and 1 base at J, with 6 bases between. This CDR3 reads CAWSVRRNTEAFF. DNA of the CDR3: TGTGCCTGGAGTGTGAGGAGGAACACTGAAGCTTTCTTT.

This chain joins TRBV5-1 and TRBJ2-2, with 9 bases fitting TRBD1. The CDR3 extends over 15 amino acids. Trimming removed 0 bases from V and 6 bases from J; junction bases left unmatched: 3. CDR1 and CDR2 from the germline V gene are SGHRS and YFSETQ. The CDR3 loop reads CASSLAQGAAGELFF. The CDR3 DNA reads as TGCGCCAGCAGCTTGGCACAGGGGGCTGCCGGGGAGCTGTTTTTT.

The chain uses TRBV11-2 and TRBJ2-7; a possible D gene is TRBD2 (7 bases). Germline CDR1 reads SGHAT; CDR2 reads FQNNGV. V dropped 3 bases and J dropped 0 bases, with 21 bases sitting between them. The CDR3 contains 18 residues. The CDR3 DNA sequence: TGTGCCAGCAGCTTCGGGGGGAGGACAGATTCTCCCTCCTACGAGCAGTACTTC. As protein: CASSFGGRTDSPSYEQYF.